This record covers a single T cell receptor (beta chain). What antigen it recognizes has not been identified. Per-base qualities were not stored, and no clone one base away is much larger. This record comes from a study of T cell repertoires in cytomegalovirus infection (dated by TCRdb to the late 2010s). For the study in its entirety: Peptide stimulations targeted recently identified HLA-C-restricted CMV epitopes, whose presentation resists viral immunomodulation, together with well-studied HLA-B-restricted epitopes. Donor HLA type was relevant to the analysis, because carriage of CMV infection together with the matching HLA type was indicated by public TCR beta signatures. The study at large found these results: Carriers of CMV infection plus the relevant HLA type were discriminated by the cumulative frequency of public TCR beta family members in the study cohort and in an independent roughly 370-donor cohort. The ex vivo response was dominated by HLA-C-restricted CMV-specific TCR beta clonotypes, and the single most frequent clonotype in two of eight donors was supplied by these HLA-C-restricted clonotypes.

The sequencer listed for this sample is Illumina HiSeq 1500. The public sequencing data were trimmed at Q25 with fastp and processed into clonotypes with MiXCR by TCRdb, which kept only in-frame beta chains. Each entry is one CDR3 protein sequence, shown with its most common DNA and genes. This sample lists fewer than 1,000,000 distinct CDR3 sequences; 30% to 40% were detected once. Clones ranked in the top ten supply about an eighth of the sample. The germline V gene (reference sequence) supplies CDR1 MNHNY and CDR2 SVGAGI. Germline trimming: 6 bases from V, 2 bases from J; junction bases outside gene matches: 4. Reading from cysteine to phenylalanine, the CDR3 counts 13 amino acids. The only DNA kept is the CDR3, 39 bases in frame from the first base. In the paper's terms, the treatment or condition label means: in vitro stimulation with specific CMV peptide epitopes to enrich CMV-specific T cells.

The chain joins TRBV6-6 to TRBJ2-7, and 7 junction bases match TRBD1. The sequence derives from a human donor in good health (CMV status not recorded). Some clones in this sample may be carry-over from other donors' samples. Sequencing used cultured CD8+ T cells from PBMCs, obtained from culture after CMV antigen stimulation. The CDR3 region: CASRSGTAYEQYF. The sequence in DNA is TGTGCCAGCAGGTCCGGGACAGCCTACGAGCAGTACTTC.